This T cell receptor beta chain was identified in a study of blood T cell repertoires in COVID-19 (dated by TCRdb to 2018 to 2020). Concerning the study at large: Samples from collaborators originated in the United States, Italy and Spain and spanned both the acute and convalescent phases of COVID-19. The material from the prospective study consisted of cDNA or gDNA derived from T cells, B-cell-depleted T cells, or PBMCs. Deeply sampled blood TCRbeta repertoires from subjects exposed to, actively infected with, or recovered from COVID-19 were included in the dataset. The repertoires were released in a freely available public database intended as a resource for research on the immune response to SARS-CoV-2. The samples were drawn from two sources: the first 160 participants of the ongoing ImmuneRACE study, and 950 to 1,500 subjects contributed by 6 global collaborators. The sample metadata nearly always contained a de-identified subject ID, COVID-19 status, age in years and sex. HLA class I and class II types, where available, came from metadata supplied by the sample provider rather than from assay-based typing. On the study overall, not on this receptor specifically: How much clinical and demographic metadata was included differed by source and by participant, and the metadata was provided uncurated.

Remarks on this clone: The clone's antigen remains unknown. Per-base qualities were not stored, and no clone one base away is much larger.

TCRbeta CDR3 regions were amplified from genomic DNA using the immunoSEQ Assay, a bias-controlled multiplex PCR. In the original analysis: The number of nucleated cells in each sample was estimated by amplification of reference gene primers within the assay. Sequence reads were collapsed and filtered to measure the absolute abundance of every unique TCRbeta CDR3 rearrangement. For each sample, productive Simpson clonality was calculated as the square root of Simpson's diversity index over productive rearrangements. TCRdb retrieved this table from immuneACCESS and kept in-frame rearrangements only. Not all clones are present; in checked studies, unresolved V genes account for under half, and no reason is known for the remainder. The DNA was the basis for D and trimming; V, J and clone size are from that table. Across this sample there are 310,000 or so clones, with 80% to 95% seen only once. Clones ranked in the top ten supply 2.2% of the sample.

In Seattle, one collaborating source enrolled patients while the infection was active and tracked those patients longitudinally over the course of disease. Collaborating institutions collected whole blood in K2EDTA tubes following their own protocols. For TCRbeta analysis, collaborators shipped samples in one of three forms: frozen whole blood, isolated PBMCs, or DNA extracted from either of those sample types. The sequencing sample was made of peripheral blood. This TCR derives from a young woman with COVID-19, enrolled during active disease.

The CDR3 has the sequence CASSSPLGNTEAFF. The nucleotide sequence is TGTGCCAGCAGCTCACCACTAGGGAACACTGAAGCTTTCTTT. Rearrangement joined TRBV7-9 to TRBJ1-1; the D gene is not confidently resolved. The CDR3 runs 14 residues from the cysteine to the phenylalanine. The retained sequence is limited to the CDR3, 42 bases, with the frame set at the first base. Sequences SEHNR (CDR1) and FQNEAQ (CDR2) are obtained from the germline V gene (reference sequence). V is clipped by 4 bases and J by 1 base, and the sequence between their germline boundaries is 10 bases long. With the rest looked up from the reference TRBV7-9 and TRBJ1-1 genes rather than sequenced, the full variable domain is DTGVSQNPRHKITKRGQNVTFRCDPISEHNRLYWYRQTLGQGPEFLTYFQNEAQLEKSRLLSDRFSAERPKGSFSTLEIQRTEQGDSAMYLCASSSPLGNTEAFFGQGTRLTVV.